The 9 T cell receptor beta chains reported below all come from one sample, sequenced in a study of identical twins. TCRdb re-derived calls from the 5' RACE reads in MiXCR, one entry per CDR3 protein. The sample carries roughly 630,000 distinct CDR3 sequences, 7.1% recorded once. Separately, the same data were catalogued under a study of yellow fever vaccine responses in identical twins.

The sample was PBMCs. These receptor sequences come from a woman aged 18 to 35 in good health.

This clonotype was counted between two and nine times. The chain joins TRBV12-3 or TRBV12-4 to TRBJ2-7; unclear D gene. V was clipped by 3 bases and J by 2 bases, with 14 bases between them. The CDR3 is 15 amino acids. The CDR3 nucleotides read TGTGCCAGCAGTTTTACTGGAGACGGAGCCTACGAGCAGTACGTC. It translates to CASSFTGDGAYEQYV.

The V gene is TRBV6-2 or TRBV6-3, the J gene TRBJ1-5; D not resolved. Germline V lookup: CDR1 MNHEY, CDR2 SVGEGT. The V gene lost 6 bases and the J gene lost 0 bases, with 12 bases spanning the gap. The CDR3 runs 15 residues. The DNA for the CDR3 is TGTGCCAGCAGCCAGCGGCGGCCTAGCAATCAGCCCCAGCATTTT. Protein product: CASSQRRPSNQPQHF.

The V and J genes are TRBV5-1 and TRBJ2-1, with a possible D match to TRBD2 (5 bases). This CDR3 comprises 14 residues. V lost 1 base, J lost 9 bases, and 14 bases lay in between. Germline CDR1 SGHRS, CDR2 YFSETQ. CDR3 bases: TGCGCCAGCAGCTTGCCGTCCGGGGTCGGTGAGCAGTTCTTC. It encodes CASSLPSGVGEQFF.

The table lists this clonotype with many counts. The chain has TRBV6-1 and TRBJ2-2; 7 bases align to TRBD1. This CDR3 spans 15 amino acids. The V gene end was trimmed by 6 bases and the J gene end by 4 bases; junction bases not matched to a gene: 8. CDR1 and CDR2 from the germline V gene are MNHNS and SASEGT. CDR3 sequence reads: CASSQPGQRTGELFF. The CDR3 DNA reads TGTGCCAGCAGCCAACCGGGACAGCGCACCGGGGAGCTGTTTTTT.

This clonotype was observed at least ten times. The chain recombines TRBV2 with TRBJ2-1, with TRBD1 as a possible D gene (6 bases). The V gene's germline CDR1 is SNHLY and CDR2 FYNNEI. V was clipped by 6 bases and J by 2 bases, with 14 bases between them. The CDR3 consists of 15 residues. CDR3: CASRNTGTPYNEQFF. The CDR3 DNA reads TGTGCCAGCAGGAATACAGGGACCCCCTACAATGAGCAGTTCTTC.

The chain joins TRBV5-1 to TRBJ2-5; maybe TRBD2 (6 bases). CDR1 is SGHRS and CDR2 is YFSETQ in the germline V gene. The CDR3 is 13 amino acids. The germline V and J ends were trimmed by 4 bases and 7 bases, with 14 bases remaining between them. CDR3 sequence (DNA): TGCGCCAGCAGCCACCCTAGCGAGGGGACCCAGTACTTC. This encodes CASSHPSEGTQYF.

The table lists this clonotype with a few counts. The chain joins TRBV18 to TRBJ2-7, with TRBD1 identical over 7 bases. The V gene end was trimmed by 1 base and the J gene end by 3 bases; junction bases not matched to a gene: 0. Germline lookup yields CDR1 KGHSH and CDR2 LQKENI. The CDR3 is made up of 13 amino acids. DNA for the CDR3: TGTGCCAGCTCACCACGGGACAGCTACGAGCAGTACGTC. Amino acids: CASSPRDSYEQYV.

The rearrangement joins TRBV10-3 to TRBJ1-1, with 7 bases matching TRBD1. This CDR3 is 14 amino acids long. CDR1 is ENHRY, CDR2 SYGVKD, per germline. The trim removed 9 bases at V and 5 bases at J, leaving 12 bases unmatched. The CDR3 reads CAISINDRATEAFF. For the CDR3, the DNA is TGTGCCATTTCTATCAATGACAGGGCTACTGAAGCTTTCTTT.

The chain employs TRBV20-1 and TRBJ2-3, with 7 bases that match TRBD2. The CDR3 sequence is 15 residues long. Germline loops: CDR1 DFQATT, CDR2 SNEGSKA (reference sequence). V shed 0 bases and J 5 bases; nucleotides not matched to a gene: 8. The CDR3 loop is CSARDLGDYGDTQYF. DNA for the CDR3: TGCAGTGCTAGAGATTTAGGGGACTATGGAGATACGCAGTATTTT.